This record covers a single TCR beta chain. This clone was observed a few times. Its antigen remains unidentified. No base qualities exist here, and no much larger clone lies one base off it. The data were obtained in a study of cytomegalovirus exposure and HLA in healthy donors listed by TCRdb under 2017. Context from the whole study: An earlier analysis of approximately 640 of the donors reported approximately 300 Gb of sequence data and 117 million unique TCR beta sequences from about 180 million T cells. Roughly 300 gigabases of sequencing data and approximately 85 million unique TCR sequences were included in an early release covering roughly 700 HLA-typed donors. Among the roughly 400 genotyped donors, under 90% belonged to the genetic ancestry cluster associated with self-reported Caucasian donors. The study aimed to test whether cataloging public T cell receptors could reveal signatures of past pathogen exposure. The T cell repertoires of about 700 subjects were profiled by immunosequencing and related to cytomegalovirus serostatus. Along with the roughly 670-subject first cohort, a separate validation cohort of approximately 110 different subjects was used. The study combined high-throughput TCR immunosequencing, statistical association of individual TCRs with disease status, and machine learning to predict cytomegalovirus infection status. To study patterns of TCR occurrence, a later analysis re-analyzed previously published TCR beta repertoires from several hundred donors and added high-resolution HLA genotyping. The later analysis used no new phenotypic data to find candidate immune exposures, relying instead on TCR beta sequences and their occurrence across donors. An earlier analysis of approximately 500 of the donors applied high-throughput TCR beta sequencing to assess whether each TCR beta V gene segment acted as functional or pseudogenic. Alongside the repertoire data, information on donor age, sex, ethnicity and CMV serostatus was compiled. A later genetic analysis used genome-wide SNP genotypes for about 55% of the 666 donors, treating that subset as a discovery cohort. Every discovery cohort repertoire had been produced on one sequencing platform. HLA typing covered class I and class II loci at four-digit resolution. Typing coverage varied by locus: 629-630 donors for A, B, C, DRB1 and DQB1; roughly 520 for DQA1; approximately 610 for DPA1; 450 to 480 for DPB1. Four to six DR-DQ haplotypes were handled as single units for association and clustering, since linkage in the cohort was strong. On average, about 200,000 unique TCR beta nucleotide sequences were sequenced per donor among a few hundred genotyped donors of the cohort, with about 19% of those sequences being non-productive. Summary of the overall study and its limitations: The only immune exposure information available for the cohort was CMV serostatus. A further reported finding was that TCR beta sequences accurately predicted the HLA-A and HLA-B alleles for most subjects in the first cohort. Several of the top co-occurrence clusters appeared to be linked to parvovirus B19, influenza, CMV and Epstein-Barr virus, according to a later analysis. This cohort had only TCR beta chains sequenced, and the lack of alpha or paired-chain data limited which features could be detected. Broadly in line with IMGT annotations, most TCR beta V segments showed up in productive rearrangements about 90% or about 30% of the time in an earlier analysis of some 590 of the donors. Cytomegalovirus status was reported to be diagnosed by the classifier with high specificity and sensitivity in both the original and validation cohorts. A few of the identified cytomegalovirus-associated TCR beta chains were confirmed in vitro to be specific for cytomegalovirus antigens. According to a later analysis, TCR association rates differed among HLA loci, with DRB1 alleles showing the most associated TCRs and HLA-C alleles showing the fewest. Strong co-occurrence of HLA alleles, especially DR and DQ, made assigning TCR associations to individual alleles difficult. Specific HLA alleles were associated with 15,000 to 20,000 TCR beta sequences at a false discovery rate of 0.05 in a later analysis. In a later analysis, most CMV-associated TCR beta chains were found to appear HLA-restricted, with HLA associations seemingly driven largely by CMV exposure. The sequencing pipeline was judged likely to have produced a cluster of highly shared sequence variants as a technical artifact. Linkage disequilibrium might explain the correlated functional status among segregating V segments, but an unknown experimental factor could not be excluded. Most TCR sequences were seen in very few donors, while some public TCRs were found in many individuals. V-gene and J-gene trimming of TCR beta chains was associated with a missense DCLRE1C variant in a later genetic analysis, and the association was replicated in an independent cohort. Because the 87-base-pair reads could not distinguish some IMGT-functional V segments, including TRBV6-2 and TRBV6-3, those segments were excluded. Because some donors lacked HLA typing at each locus, the association tests relied only on the typed subset. Because counts were too low, roughly 18 rarely observed V segments, including chromosome 9 orphons, were left out of the earlier analysis of about 620 of the donors. A later genetic analysis reported fewer N-insertions in productive TCRs among donors in an Asian-associated ancestry cluster than the roughly 700-donor mean. In a later analysis, HLA-associated TCR beta chains showed more clonal expansion and lower generation probabilities than non-associated chains that were equally common. The authors suggested that the approach could potentially be generalized to other disease states and immunological phenotypes. In the study, roughly 160 TCR beta chains were listed as associated with cytomegalovirus. Presence/absence analyses assumed roughly uniform sequencing depth across donors, an assumption that may not hold.

The cohort was made up of 500 to 850 healthy bone marrow donors. All cohort members were sampled while nominally healthy, although unrecorded immune exposures were likely present. The donor was CMV seronegative and was included in the group of over 300 seronegative cohort members. A peripheral blood sample was collected from each donor, and TCR beta sequencing was performed on peripheral blood mononuclear cells. The Qiagen DNeasy Blood Extraction Kit was used to extract genomic DNA from the blood cell samples. CDR1 SGHAT and CDR2 FQNNGV are derived from the germline V gene. The CDR3, cysteine through phenylalanine, is 15 amino acids long. Kept here is only the CDR3 DNA, which spans 45 bases and is read in frame from base 1. V is shortened by 1 base, J by 0 bases, and the region joining them spans 7 bases. Library construction relied on the immunoSEQ multiplex PCR assay. For the multiplex PCR, a mixture combining 60 forward primers for TCR Vbeta segments and 13 reverse primers for TCR Jbeta segments was used. The CDR3 region of rearranged TCR beta genes was amplified from genomic DNA by a multiplex PCR assay. The Illumina HiSeq System was used to sequence the amplified TCR beta libraries as 87-base-pair reads. In the source study's methods: Across the 600 to 700 repertoires, a later analysis counted 78 million or so unique TCR beta chains, roughly 11 million of which were shared by at least two donors. Raw reads were error-corrected and collapsed into unique sequences with a nearest-neighbor algorithm that merged closely related sequences to remove PCR and sequencing errors. Alignment of CDR3 sequences to IMGT reference sequences was used to assign V, D and J gene segments. For a sequence to be retained, at least a six-nucleotide match to both a V gene segment and a J gene segment was required. Rearrangements were classified as productive when the CDR3 lacked stop codons and remained in frame with V and J, and all other rearrangements were classified as non-productive. Following IMGT convention, CDR3 was defined as the stretch from the second conserved V-encoded cysteine up to the conserved J-encoded phenylalanine. Sequences without an unambiguous match to a single V gene segment were excluded from the earlier analysis of 500 to 700 of the donors. In an earlier analysis of 450 to 750 of the donors, a V segment was called functional when productive rearrangements were above 56.7%, and segregating when the standard deviation between donors exceeded 5%. A statistical classification framework was built to diagnose cytomegalovirus status from the catalog of TCR beta chain sequences. In a later analysis, V and J genes were assigned by comparing TCR nucleotide sequences against IMGT/GENE-DB human TR gene sequences. The TCRdist pipeline was used in a later analysis to assign CDR3 sequences and most-parsimonious VDJ recombination scenarios. In a later analysis, every TCR beta chain was defined by the combination of its CDR3 amino acid sequence and its V-gene family, and reads without a unique V-gene family were dropped. To address suspected cross-contamination and a sequencing artifact, a later analysis removed over 500 highly shared, low-generation-probability nucleotide sequences. In a later analysis, a clonal expansion index was calculated for each public chain from normalized within-repertoire ranks of inferred template counts. Generation probabilities in a later analysis came from a VDJ recombination model fitted to out-of-frame rearrangements, and those results were checked against IGoR. A later analysis scored TCR-TCR, TCR-HLA and TCR-CMV co-occurrence with hypergeometric tests, applying a repertoire-size bias correction to TCR pairs. In a later analysis, false discovery rates were estimated by permuting HLA or CMV assignments 20 times. A later analysis grouped co-occurring TCRs with DBSCAN, adding TCRdist sequence similarity when clustering within HLA-allele-positive subsets. Repertoires with fewer than 30,000 or more than 120,000 public chains were left out of co-occurrence clustering, as were four to six repertoires with anomalous nucleotide sharing. TCRdb carries this immuneACCESS record with in-frame sequences only. Its versions omit some clonotypes, under half of them owing to an unresolved V gene in the studies checked, with the rest unexplained. V and J calls and clone size are copied from that table; D and trimming were computed from the DNA. The sample contains about 150,000 clones, roughly 80% of them found a single time. Of the sample, roughly 2.9% is held by the ten largest clones.

Sample: PBMCs. This sequence was found in a woman in her twenties or thirties in good health and CMV-seronegative. The chain uses TRBV11-2 and TRBJ1-3, with TRBD1 tentatively as D gene (5 bases match). The sequenced DNA: TGTGCCAGCAGCTTAGGGACAAGCTCTGGAAACACCATATATTTT. Translated, it reads CASSLGTSSGNTIYF.